The 32 T cell receptor beta chains given below trace back to one sample, sequenced in a study of sequential checkpoint blockade in melanoma. Here immunoSEQ multiplex PCR was the method, and the copy in TCRdb shows in-frame clones only, minus some. The table has 13,000 to 15,000 clones, approximately 72% seen once. The treatment was: randomized to nivolumab then ipilimumab (arm A) or the reverse (arm B). This specimen consisted of CD8+ T cells sorted from blood (inferred from file names), obtained from a patient given nivolumab and ipilimumab in sequence. These receptors all come from a human donor with melanoma.

With regard to this clone: The same CDR3 is also encoded by other DNA sequences in this sample. The chain couples TRBV10-3 to TRBJ1-2; D gene ambiguous. The CDR3 contains 13 residues. The V and J ends lost 0 bases and 5 bases respectively, with 7 bases between them. Germline V lookup: CDR1 ENHRY, CDR2 SYGVKD. The CDR3: CAISESTGYGYTF. DNA for the CDR3: TGTGCCATCAGTGAGTCTACGGGATATGGCTACACCTTC.

The chain recombines TRBV29-1 with TRBJ1-2; no reliable D call. The CDR3 spans 14 residues. CDR1 is SQVTM and CDR2 is ANQGSEA in the germline V gene. V lost 2 bases and J lost 0, with 10 bases in between. CDR3 loop: CSVEYRSPNYGYTF. The CDR3 nucleotides are TGCAGCGTTGAATACCGGTCTCCTAACTATGGCTACACCTTC.

This chain links TRBV2 with TRBJ2-3; 9 nucleotides line up with TRBD1. The CDR3 runs 15 residues. J gave up 3 bases and V 5 bases, and 6 bases lay outside the gene matches. Germline V CDR1 and CDR2: SNHLY, FYNNEI. The DNA for the CDR3 is TGTGCCAGCAGTTCAACAGGGGGCACGACAGATACGCAGTATTTT. It encodes CASSSTGGTTDTQYF.

J is TRBJ2-7 and V is TRBV5-1; D gene ambiguous. Germline loops: CDR1 SGHRS, CDR2 YFSETQ. CDR3 length: 12 residues. Trimming pared 2 bases from V and 4 bases from J, leaving 7 bases between. The CDR3 nucleotides are TGCGCCAGCAGCTTCGACTTTTACGAGCAGTACTTC. Its protein product is CASSFDFYEQYF.

The chain is built from TRBV7-2 and TRBJ2-7; 8 nucleotides agree with TRBD1. The germline V gene encodes CDR1 SGHTA and CDR2 FQGNSA. Trimming cost V 4 bases and J 4 bases; bases outside gene matches: 6. This CDR3 is built from 14 residues. The CDR3 DNA follows: TGTGCCAGCAGCTCACAGGGGGTCGCTTACGAGCAGTACTTC. This translates into CASSSQGVAYEQYF.

This clone has only a few counts. This chain connects TRBV6-4 to TRBJ2-1; 9 bases match TRBD2. The CDR3 is 15 amino acids. CDR1 is MRHNA, CDR2 SNTAGT, per germline. The V segment lost 2 bases and the J segment 8 bases; nucleotides outside the gene matches: 7. The CDR3 region is CASSDRASGIHEQFF. The CDR3, as DNA: TGTGCCAGCAGTGACAGGGCTAGCGGGATCCATGAGCAGTTCTTC.

The rearrangement links TRBV4-3 to TRBJ2-2, with a tentative D call TRBD2 (6 bases). This CDR3 region has 18 residues. Trimming removed 0 bases from V and 2 bases from J, with 16 bases in between. Per germline, CDR1 LGHNA and CDR2 YSLEER. The DNA of the CDR3 is TGCGCCAGCAGCCAAGACTCTCCGGGACTGGATAACACCGGGGAGCTGTTTTTT. Protein sequence: CASSQDSPGLDNTGELFF.

The chain joins TRBV7-9 to TRBJ2-3; 10 bases are shared with TRBD2. The V gene's germline CDR1 is SEHNR and CDR2 FQNEAQ (reference sequence). The V and J ends lost 5 bases and 2 bases, in that order; junction bases with no gene match: 4. This CDR3 has 15 residues. In nucleotides, the CDR3 is TGTGCCAGCAGCCCTAGCGGGAGCCTCACAGATACGCAGTATTTT. Its translation: CASSPSGSLTDTQYF.

The rearrangement uses TRBV9 and TRBJ2-7, with D maybe TRBD2 (5 bases). The CDR3 contains 16 residues. Germline loops: CDR1 SGDLS, CDR2 YYNGEE. Trimming took off 3 bases at V and 2 bases at J, with 18 bases between the two ends. This chain's CDR3 is CASSDSRLASAYEQYF. CDR3 sequence (DNA): TGTGCCAGCAGCGACTCCCGGCTAGCTTCTGCCTACGAGCAGTACTTC.

V gene TRBV19 combines with J gene TRBJ2-3; 13 positions agree with TRBD2. This CDR3 comprises 16 residues. Trimming cost V 6 bases and J 3 bases; bases outside gene matches: 6. Per germline, CDR1 LNHDA and CDR2 SQIVND (reference sequence). The DNA of the CDR3 is TGTGCCAGTAGGATTCGACTAGCGGGGGGTACAGATACGCAGTATTTT. This encodes CASRIRLAGGTDTQYF.

The V call is TRBV6-6, the J call TRBJ2-3, with 9 bases lining up with TRBD1. Germline V CDR1 and CDR2: MNHNY, SVGAGI (reference sequence). The CDR3 has 15 residues. V was pared by 6 bases and J by 1 base, with 5 bases of the junction left unmatched. DNA of the CDR3: TGTGCCAGCAGCTGGACAGGGGAGGGCACAGATACGCAGTATTTT. Its translation is CASSWTGEGTDTQYF.

The rearrangement uses TRBV19 and TRBJ1-2; a possible D gene is TRBD1 (5 bases). Germline CDR1 is LNHDA and CDR2 is SQIVND (reference sequence). The CDR3 length is 16 residues. V dropped 9 bases and J dropped 1 base, with 21 bases sitting between them. The chain's CDR3 is CASGGDGTLYNYGYTF. The CDR3 DNA sequence: TGTGCCAGCGGCGGGGACGGCACCCTTTATAACTATGGCTACACCTTC.

The rearrangement links TRBV27 to TRBJ1-6; TRBD1 matches 9 bases. With V trimmed by 5 bases and J by 9 bases, 8 bases remained unmatched. The CDR3 is 15 residues long. From germline, CDR1 is MNHEY and CDR2 SMNVEV (reference sequence). CDR3 coding DNA: TGTGCCAGCAGTATCCGGGACAGGGATATTTCACCCCTCCACTTT. It encodes CASSIRDRDISPLHF.

This clone was seen a handful of times. The chain couples TRBV30 to TRBJ1-2, with D tentatively TRBD1 (6 bases). The V gene lost 0 bases and the J gene lost 6 bases, with 14 bases spanning the gap. Looked up from germline, CDR1 is GTSNPN and CDR2 is SVGIG (reference sequence). The CDR3 totals 14 residues. CDR3 sequence reads: CAWSVLRAGDGYTF. DNA of the CDR3: TGTGCCTGGAGTGTACTAAGGGCAGGGGATGGCTACACCTTC.

The rearrangement joins TRBV9 to TRBJ2-2; 10 nucleotides align to TRBD1. This CDR3 comprises 17 residues. J lost 5 bases, V lost 2 bases, and 9 bases had no gene match. Germline assignment: CDR1 SGDLS and CDR2 YYNGEE. In DNA, the CDR3 is TGTGCCAGCAGCGTGAACCGGGACAGGGGTAGTACCGGGGAGCTGTTTTTT. Residues: CASSVNRDRGSTGELFF.

The V and J genes are TRBV7-9 and TRBJ2-1, with D unresolved. The CDR3 is 12 amino acids. In germline, CDR1 is SEHNR, CDR2 FQNEAQ (reference sequence). V was pared by 0 bases and J by 10 bases, with 7 bases between. CDR3 sequence reads: CASSLALLEQFF. Written as DNA, the CDR3 is TGTGCCAGCAGCTTAGCCCTACTCGAGCAGTTCTTC.

The genes are TRBV7-8 and TRBJ2-1, with 8 nucleotides matching TRBD2. This CDR3 has 15 residues. Per germline, CDR1 SGHVS and CDR2 FQNEAQ. V was clipped by 6 bases and J by 4 bases; unmatched bases: 8. The CDR3 here is CASRAPLAVYNEQFF. CDR3 coding DNA: TGTGCCAGCAGGGCCCCACTAGCGGTTTACAATGAGCAGTTCTTC.

This clone appeared a few times. The CDR3 bases are TGTGCCAGCAGCTTAGGGACAGTGAACACTGAAGCTTTCTTT. This gives the protein CASSLGTVNTEAFF. V is TRBV7-9 and J is TRBJ1-1; a weak D match, TRBD1 (6 bases). Germline CDR1 and CDR2: SEHNR and FQNEAQ (reference sequence). This CDR3 is 14 amino acids long. V dropped 1 base and J dropped 0 bases, with 6 bases sitting between them.

Here the CDR3 DNA reads TGTGCCAGCAGCTTAGTCAGGGGAGAGACCCAGTACTTC. Its translation: CASSLVRGETQYF. The chain couples TRBV7-9 to TRBJ2-5, with TRBD1 as a possible D gene (6 bases). Between the trimmed V and J ends, which lost 1 base and 4 bases, there was a span of 7 bases. Germline V gene data show CDR1 as SEHNR and CDR2 as FQNEAQ (reference sequence). The CDR3 extends over 13 amino acids.

The chain is built from TRBV29-1 and TRBJ1-1; 8 bases match TRBD1. The germline CDR1 and CDR2 sequences are SQVTM and ANQGSEA. The CDR3 is made up of 12 amino acids. Trimming at V came to 4 bases and at J to 12 bases, leaving 10 bases not matched to a gene. CDR3 sequence (DNA): TGCAGCGTTGTAGGAAAGGACAGGGCCACTTTCTTT. The encoded protein is CSVVGKDRATFF.

This chain links TRBV5-6 with TRBJ2-2; D gene uncertain. Trimming took 2 bases from V and 5 from J, leaving 7 bases between them. From germline, CDR1 is SGHDT and CDR2 YYEEEE. This CDR3 region has 13 residues. The DNA for the CDR3 is TGTGCCAGCAGCTTAGTAGAAACCGGGGAGCTGTTTTTT. Translated, it gives CASSLVETGELFF.

The chain has TRBV5-1 and TRBJ2-5, with 8 bases aligning to TRBD2. Germline CDR1 and CDR2: SGHRS and YFSETQ. This CDR3 is 15 amino acids long. J lost 4 bases, V lost 4 bases, and 9 bases had no gene match. CDR3 protein: CASSPAWSGGETQYF. Written as DNA, the CDR3 is TGCGCCAGCAGCCCGGCGTGGAGCGGGGGAGAGACCCAGTACTTC.

The chain combines TRBV6-1 with TRBJ1-1, with D tentatively TRBD1 (6 bases). CDR3 size: 15 residues. Germline V gene sequence: CDR1 MNHNS, CDR2 SASEGT. Trimming pared 3 bases from V and 3 bases from J, leaving 14 bases between. CDR3 sequence reads: CASSEWIEGDTEAFF. DNA for the CDR3: TGTGCCAGCAGTGAGTGGATTGAGGGGGACACTGAAGCTTTCTTT.

The chain recombines TRBV29-1 with TRBJ2-5; D is unclear. In germline, CDR1 is SQVTM, CDR2 ANQGSEA. V was clipped by 4 bases and J by 1 base, with 7 bases between them. This CDR3 is 12 amino acids long. The CDR3 bases are TGCAGCGTTGTCTGGAGCCAAGAGACCCAGTACTTC. It yields the protein CSVVWSQETQYF.

V is TRBV7-6 and J is TRBJ1-6, with D tentatively TRBD1 (6 bases). The germline V gene has CDR1 SGHVS and CDR2 FNYEAQ. This CDR3 is built from 12 residues. V was trimmed by 5 bases and J by 7 bases, leaving 6 bases between them. CDR3: CASSQGNSPLHF. The CDR3 DNA sequence: TGTGCCAGCAGCCAGGGGAATTCACCCCTCCACTTT. The entire variable domain, with the rest obtained from reference TRBV7-6 and TRBJ1-6, is as follows: GAGVSQSPRYKVTKRGQDVALRCDPISGHVSLYWYRQALGQGPEFLTYFNYEAQQDKSGLPNDRFSAERPEGSISTLTIQRTEQRDSAMYRCASSQGNSPLHFGNGTRLTVT.

This clone was seen a few times. The V and J genes are TRBV29-1 and TRBJ2-6, with D possibly matching TRBD2 (5 bases). Deletions cut 7 bases from V and 4 bases from J, with 14 bases between. Germline loops: CDR1 SQVTM, CDR2 ANQGSEA. CDR3 length: 14 residues. This CDR3 reads CSARSGIGANVLTF. The DNA of the CDR3 is TGCAGCGCTCGGTCGGGAATCGGGGCCAACGTCCTGACTTTC.

The genes are TRBV9 and TRBJ1-5, with D perhaps TRBD1 (5 bases). Trimming took 2 bases from V and 5 from J, leaving 8 bases between them. Looked up from germline, CDR1 is SGDLS and CDR2 is YYNGEE. The CDR3 has 13 residues. The CDR3 sequence: CASSVAGHQPQHF. DNA of the CDR3: TGTGCCAGCAGCGTCGCAGGGCATCAGCCCCAGCATTTT.

The CDR3 DNA is TGTGCCAGCAGTTTACAGGGGACAGCTAACGGCTACACCTTC. Its translation: CASSLQGTANGYTF. V is TRBV6-5 and J is TRBJ1-2; 7 nucleotides agree with TRBD1. V dropped 4 bases and J dropped 8; count of bases not matched to a gene: 10. Germline assignment: CDR1 MNHEY and CDR2 SVGAGI. The CDR3 runs to 14 residues.

The rearrangement uses TRBV9 and TRBJ2-1, with 9 bases matching TRBD2. In germline, CDR1 is SGDLS, CDR2 YYNGEE. V lost 0 bases, J lost 9 bases, and 10 bases stayed unmatched. The CDR3 length is 16 residues. CDR3 residues: CASSVELREGRGEQFF. CDR3 bases: TGTGCCAGCAGCGTAGAATTGCGGGAGGGCCGTGGTGAGCAGTTCTTC.

The J gene is TRBJ1-1, the V gene TRBV11-1; TRBD1 agrees at 8 bases. CDR1 SGHAT and CDR2 FQDESV come from the germline V gene (reference sequence). The CDR3 extends over 15 amino acids. Losses at the gene ends were 4 bases for V and 4 bases for J; bases not matched to a gene: 8. The CDR3 nucleotides read TGTGCCAGCAGCTATACAAGGACAGGGCGCACTGAAGCTTTCTTT. Its translation is CASSYTRTGRTEAFF.

This chain uses TRBV7-8 with TRBJ1-6; 7 bases agree with TRBD1. The CDR3 sequence is 16 residues long. V was pared by 3 bases and J by 7 bases, with 9 bases of the junction left unmatched. Germline V CDR1 and CDR2: SGHVS, FQNEAQ. CDR3 sequence: CASSLGTGTVNSPLHF. Written as DNA, the CDR3 is TGTGCCAGCAGCTTGGGAACCGGGACAGTAAATTCACCCCTCCACTTT.

The chain employs TRBV30 and TRBJ1-2; D might be TRBD1 (5 bases). V dropped 0 bases and J dropped 0 bases, with 14 bases sitting between them. This CDR3 region has 16 residues. Germline V CDR1 and CDR2: GTSNPN, SVGIG (reference sequence). The CDR3 DNA reads as TGTGCCTGGAGTGTGTCAATAGACAGCCCTAACTATGGCTACACCTTC. Its translation is CAWSVSIDSPNYGYTF.